This is a list of T cell receptor beta chains from one sample in a study of T cell responses to AZD1222 COVID-19 vaccine. Assay: immunoSEQ multiplex PCR; the TCRdb copy retains only in-frame clones and omits some. The sample records around 200,000 clones, 90% to 95% being singletons. The material sequenced was peripheral blood, taken 28 days after the second dose of the MenACWY control vaccine. These receptor sequences come from an adult who received the MenACWY meningococcal vaccine as a control. The CDR3 runs from the conserved cysteine through the conserved F or W. A D gene is named only where the DNA matches it firmly. The listing skips clone size in some rows; elsewhere it reads once, few, many or a size class.

>NA|TRBV7-2|NA|TRBJ2-1
TGTGCCAGCAGCTTAGACAGCAGTGGCGGGGCCTACAATGAGCAGTTCTTC
CASSLDSSGGAYNEQFF
>NA|TRBV18|TRBD2|TRBJ2-1
TGTGCCAGCTCACCATATGATAGCGGGGGGAGGAATGAGCAGTTCTTC
CASSPYDSGGRNEQFF
>NA|TRBV7-8|NA|TRBJ1-2
TGTGCCAGCAGCTTAGTAGGTGGCGGCTACACCTTC
CASSLVGGGYTF
>NA|TRBV30|NA|TRBJ1-1
TGTGCCTGGTCGAGGGCTCGGGGGGCTGAAGCTTTCTTT
CAWSRARGAEAFF
>NA|TRBV18|TRBD1|TRBJ2-5
TGTGCCAGCTCACCCGGGACAGGGAAAGAGACCCAGTACTTC
CASSPGTGKETQYF
>NA|TRBV30|NA|TRBJ1-2
TGTGCCTGGAGTGTAAGATATGCGGATGGCTACACCTTC
CAWSVRYADGYTF
>once|TRBV3-1/TRBV3-2|NA|TRBJ1-2
TGTGCCAGCAGCGGAAAAGGCTACACCTTC
CASSGKGYTF
>once|TRBV6-6|NA|TRBJ1-6
TGTGCCAGCAAAGGGGGGGGAATATCACCCCTCCACTTT
CASKGGGISPLHF
>NA|TRBV6-5|NA|TRBJ1-5
TGTGCCAGCACCCTGGACCTTAGGCAGCCCCAGCATTTT
CASTLDLRQPQHF
>NA|TRBV28|NA|TRBJ1-4
TGTGCCAGCAGTTTAGGATTTGAAAAACTGTTTTTT
CASSLGFEKLFF
>NA|TRBV4-2|TRBD1|TRBJ1-3
TGTGCCAGCAGCCAAGTGGGACAGGGGGCTGGAAACACCATATATTTT
CASSQVGQGAGNTIYF
>NA|TRBV4-1|NA|TRBJ1-5
TGCGCCAGCAGCCAAGACGACTGGCAGCCCCAGCATTTT
CASSQDDWQPQHF
>once|TRBV7-2|TRBD1|TRBJ1-2
TGTGCCAGCAGCTTAGGGTTCGAGGGGGCTGAATATGGCTACACCTTC
CASSLGFEGAEYGYTF
>NA|TRBV6-5|NA|TRBJ2-2
TGTGCCAGCAGTTACTCAAGAAATCCGAACACCGGGGAGCTGTTTTTT
CASSYSRNPNTGELFF
>few|TRBV19|NA|TRBJ1-2
TGTGCCAGTAGTATGAGGGGCACGGGAAAGGACTATGGCTACACCTTC
CASSMRGTGKDYGYTF
>NA|TRBV6-5|NA|TRBJ2-1
TGTGCCAGCACCCCAGATAGACGAAATGAGCAGTTCTTC
CASTPDRRNEQFF
>NA|TRBV27|TRBD1|TRBJ1-3
TGTGCCAGCCGAGGGGGCACGGCTGGAAACACCATATATTTT
CASRGGTAGNTIYF
>NA|TRBV7-6|NA|TRBJ2-7
TGTGCCAGCAGCCTCGACGGGGGCTACGAGCAGTACTTC
CASSLDGGYEQYF
>NA|TRBV6-6|NA|TRBJ2-4
TGTGCCAGCAGTCCCCTGGCGGACCTAGCCAAAAACATTCAGTACTTC
CASSPLADLAKNIQYF
>NA|TRBV3-1/TRBV3-2|TRBD2|TRBJ2-2
TGTGCCAGCAGCGAGACAAGCGGGGCGAACACCGGGGAGCTGTTTTTT
CASSETSGANTGELFF
>NA|TRBV3-1/TRBV3-2|NA|TRBJ2-1
TGTGCCAGCAGCCAAGACGTCCAGCGCCGGTTCTTC
CASSQDVQRRFF
>NA|TRBV3-1/TRBV3-2|NA|TRBJ2-5
TGTGCCAGCAGCCAACGGCGGGGTGGCGAGACCCAGTACTTC
CASSQRRGGETQYF